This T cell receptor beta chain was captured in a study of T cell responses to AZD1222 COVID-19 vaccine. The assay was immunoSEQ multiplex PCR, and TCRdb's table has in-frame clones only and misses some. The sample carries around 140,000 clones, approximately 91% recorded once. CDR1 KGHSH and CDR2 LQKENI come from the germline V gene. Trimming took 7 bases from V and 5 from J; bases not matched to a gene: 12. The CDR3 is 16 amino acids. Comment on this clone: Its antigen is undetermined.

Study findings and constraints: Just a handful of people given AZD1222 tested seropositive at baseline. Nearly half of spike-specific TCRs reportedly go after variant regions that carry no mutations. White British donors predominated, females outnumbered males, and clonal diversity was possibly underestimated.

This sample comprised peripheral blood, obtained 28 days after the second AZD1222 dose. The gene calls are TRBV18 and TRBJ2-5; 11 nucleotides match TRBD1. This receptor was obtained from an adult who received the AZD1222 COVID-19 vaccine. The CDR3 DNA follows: TGTGCCAGCTTCCCATCGCGGACAGGGGGCGCGGAGACCCAGTACTTC. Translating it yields CASFPSRTGGAETQYF.